This TCR beta chain was sequenced in a study of vaccination effects on CD4 cells after COVID-19. The study's findings and limits: Clonal contraction was marked in infection- and vaccine-induced clones late after vaccination.

Peptide-pool stimulation followed by sequencing identified expanded antigen-specific CD4+ clonotypes in the ViraFEST assay. A roughly ten-day culture period preceded the isolation of CD4+ T cells. Prior SARS-CoV-2 infection was absent in the vaccine recipients, as shown by negative nucleocapsid antibodies. Libraries were prepared by immunoSEQ multiplex PCR; TCRdb keeps only in-frame clonotypes and omits some of them. In the table there are approximately 23,000 clones, 60% to 85% of which are singletons. With regard to this clone: What it recognizes is unknown.

The TCR sequence derives from a human donor who received a COVID-19 vaccine. Sequenced material: CD4+ T cells from PBMCs cultured with HCoV-OC43 spike peptides, taken before COVID-19 vaccination. As to subset: HCoV-OC43 spike overlapping peptide pool stimulation.

In DNA form, the CDR3 reads TGTGCCATCAGTGCCCGACAGGGGGATTCGGAGACCCAGTACTTC. Translating gives CAISARQGDSETQYF. The chain is built from TRBV10-3 and TRBJ2-5; 9 bases map to TRBD1. Trimming cost V 4 bases and J 5 bases; bases outside gene matches: 8. Germline V gene data show CDR1 as ENHRY and CDR2 as SYGVKD. The CDR3 consists of 15 residues.